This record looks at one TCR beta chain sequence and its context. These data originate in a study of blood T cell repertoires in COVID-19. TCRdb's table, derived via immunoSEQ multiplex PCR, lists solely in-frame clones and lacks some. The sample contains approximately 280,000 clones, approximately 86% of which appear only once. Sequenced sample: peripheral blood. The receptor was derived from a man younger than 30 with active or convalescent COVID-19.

DNA of the CDR3: TGTGCCAGCAGCCAAGACCGGACAGCGTCACAGCATTTT. Translation: CASSQDRTASQHF. This sequence joins TRBV3-1 (or the pseudogene TRBV3-2) and TRBJ1-5, with D perhaps matching TRBD1 (6 bases). Trimming took 0 bases from V and 13 from J, leaving 13 bases between them. CDR1 and CDR2 (germline): LGHDT, YNNKEL (reference sequence). This CDR3 contains 13 residues.